This T cell receptor beta chain was identified in a study of cytomegalovirus exposure and HLA in healthy donors. Study overall: As an earlier analysis found, roughly 180 million T cells yielded about 120 million unique TCR beta sequences.

Study findings and constraints: In vitro experiments confirmed that three CMV-associated chains were specific for CMV antigens. For TCR beta chains, V- and J-gene trimming was later linked to a missense DCLRE1C variant.

A multiplex PCR was run with 60 Vbeta primers and 13 Jbeta primers. Measured with immunoSEQ multiplex PCR; TCRdb has only the in-frame clones, and not every one. Among about 200,000 clones, approximately 78% were seen once, and the ten largest hold 6.5%. Trimming pared 6 bases from V and 7 bases from J, leaving 18 bases between. The length of the CDR3 is 14 residues. Germline V CDR1 and CDR2: SNHLY, FYNNEI. To note about this clone: The antigen remains unidentified.

Donors sampled were nominally healthy, though unrecorded immune exposures were likely. The sequence was collected from a woman between 50 and 59 years old in good health and CMV-seropositive. The V gene is TRBV2, the J gene TRBJ2-5; D perhaps matches TRBD1 (8 bases). The specimen was PBMCs. The CDR3 is CASRDREGGLTQYF. In DNA, the CDR3 is TGTGCCAGCAGGGACAGGGAGGGGGGTTTGACCCAGTACTTC.